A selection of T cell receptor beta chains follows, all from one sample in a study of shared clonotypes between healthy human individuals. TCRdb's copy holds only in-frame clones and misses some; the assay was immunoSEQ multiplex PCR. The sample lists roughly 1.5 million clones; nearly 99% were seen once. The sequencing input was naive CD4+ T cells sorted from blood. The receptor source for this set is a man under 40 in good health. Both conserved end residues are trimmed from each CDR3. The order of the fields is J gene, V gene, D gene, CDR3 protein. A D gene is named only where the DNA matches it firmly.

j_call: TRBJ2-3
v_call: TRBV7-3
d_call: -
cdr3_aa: ASSRSGQNTDTQY

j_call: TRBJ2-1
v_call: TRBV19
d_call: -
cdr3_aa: ASSILLVGNNEQF

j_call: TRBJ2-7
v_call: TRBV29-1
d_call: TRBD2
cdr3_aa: SNQGGRLASSYEQY

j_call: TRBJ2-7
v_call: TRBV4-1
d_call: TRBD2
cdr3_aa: ASSQDLSGSLRIYEQY

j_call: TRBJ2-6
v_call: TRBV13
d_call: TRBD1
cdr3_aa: ASSSTGGPTGANVLT

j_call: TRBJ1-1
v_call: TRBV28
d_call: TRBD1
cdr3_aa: ASSLQGEAF

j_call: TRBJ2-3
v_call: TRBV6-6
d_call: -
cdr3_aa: ASRTSTGRGDTQY

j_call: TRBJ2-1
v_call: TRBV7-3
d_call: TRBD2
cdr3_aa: ASSSLAGASYNEQF

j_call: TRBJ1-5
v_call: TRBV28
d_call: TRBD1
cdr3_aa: ASWGQAGQPQH

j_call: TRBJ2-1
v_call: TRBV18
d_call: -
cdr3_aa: ASSPSTVVTLVNEQF

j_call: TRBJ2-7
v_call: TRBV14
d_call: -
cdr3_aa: ASSPQTTDRLSYEQY

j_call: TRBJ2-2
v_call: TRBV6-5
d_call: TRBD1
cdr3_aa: ASRTGAITGELF

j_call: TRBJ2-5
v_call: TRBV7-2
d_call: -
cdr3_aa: ASSLVAGLQETQY

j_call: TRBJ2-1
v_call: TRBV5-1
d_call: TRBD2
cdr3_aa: ASSLLTSGIWNEQF

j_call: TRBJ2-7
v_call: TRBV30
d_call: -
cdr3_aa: AWSRAYEQY

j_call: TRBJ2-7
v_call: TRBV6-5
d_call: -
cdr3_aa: ASSPRFSSYEQY

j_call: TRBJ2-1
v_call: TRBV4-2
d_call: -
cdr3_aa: ASSQDVWDATYNEQF